Shown below are 17 T cell receptor beta chains from a single sample sequenced in a study of cytomegalovirus exposure and HLA in healthy donors. Primers for the PCR totalled 60 Vbeta and 13 Jbeta. Sequencing used immunoSEQ multiplex PCR; TCRdb keeps in-frame clones, though not all of them. This sample carries about 130,000 clones, about 80% of them seen once, and the ten largest clones take about 8.9%. The specimen sequenced was PBMCs. Receptors originate from a man aged 30-40 years in good health and CMV-seropositive.

The J gene is TRBJ2-5, the V gene TRBV6-5, with 8 bases lining up with TRBD2. The better agreement between TRBJ2-7 and the DNA end casts doubt on the J call. The CDR3 sequence is 15 residues long. CDR1 and CDR2 from the germline V gene are MNHEY and SVGAGI. The CDR3 sequence: CASTRGGSSSYEQYF. The CDR3 region has the DNA TGTGCCAGCACCCGCGGGGGGAGTTCCTCCTACGAGCAGTACTTC.

This clone has only a few counts. The chain joins TRBV6-5 to TRBJ2-7; 10 bases agree with TRBD1. Germline V CDR1 and CDR2: MNHEY, SVGAGI. The CDR3 runs 13 residues. J was trimmed by 7 bases and V by 10 bases; bases with no gene match: 10. The CDR3, as DNA: TGTGCCACCCTCCCGGGGACAGGGGTGGAGCAGTACTTC. Translation: CATLPGTGVEQYF.

The gene calls are TRBV5-8 and TRBJ2-2, with TRBD1 identical over 8 bases. V trimming: 8 bases; J trimming: 4 bases; junction bases outside the gene matches: 10. The CDR3 is made up of 15 amino acids. Germline lookup yields CDR1 SGHTS and CDR2 YDEGEE. The CDR3, as DNA: TGTGCCAGACCTAAGGACAGGGTTAGCACCGGGGAGCTGTTTTTT. It translates to CARPKDRVSTGELFF.

Here the CDR3 DNA reads TGTGCCAGTACTCCGGAGGCGGGGGGGCGGTACAATGAGCAGTTCTTC. The encoded protein is CASTPEAGGRYNEQFF. The J gene is TRBJ2-1, the V gene TRBV19; the match to TRBD2 covers 9 bases. V was pared by 7 bases and J by 4 bases, with 11 bases of the junction left unmatched. The V gene's germline CDR1 is LNHDA and CDR2 SQIVND (reference sequence). The CDR3 has 16 amino acids.

This chain uses TRBV18 with TRBJ1-3, with 10 bases identical to TRBD1. Germline-derived CDR1 and CDR2 are KGHSH and LQKENI. The CDR3 sequence is 16 residues long. With V trimmed by 3 bases and J by 7 bases, 9 bases remained unmatched. The CDR3 protein is CASSPLNPGQGNTIYF. CDR3 bases: TGTGCCAGCTCACCGCTAAACCCGGGACAGGGGAACACCATATATTTT.

The chain carries TRBV7-8 and TRBJ2-4; the match to TRBD1 covers 9 bases. The CDR3 consists of 16 residues. Trimming cost V 1 base and J 0 bases; bases outside gene matches: 1. Germline CDR1 SGHVS, CDR2 FQNEAQ. The CDR3 region is CASSLEDRGAKNIQYF. CDR3 sequence (DNA): TGTGCCAGCAGCTTAGAGGACAGGGGAGCCAAAAACATTCAGTACTTC.

The genes are TRBV6-6 and TRBJ2-1, with 12 bases identical to TRBD2. Germline CDR1 MNHNY, CDR2 SVGAGI (reference sequence). The CDR3 is 14 residues long. V was clipped by 7 bases and J by 5 bases; unmatched bases: 3. The CDR3 reads CASTGLAGNNEQFF. CDR3 DNA sequence: TGTGCCAGCACCGGACTAGCGGGGAACAATGAGCAGTTCTTC.

The chain joins TRBV6-1 to TRBJ1-2, with TRBD1 as a possible D gene (6 bases). The CDR3 is made up of 15 amino acids. The V gene's germline CDR1 is MNHNS and CDR2 SASEGT. Trimming removed 2 bases from V and 4 bases from J, with 14 bases in between. The CDR3 nucleotides are TGTGCCAGCAGTGAAAGCTTAGGGGGTTTCTATGGCTACACCTTC. This encodes CASSESLGGFYGYTF.

This clone was seen a few times. Its ends do not fully match the called genes, so a read error is possible. The chain employs TRBV5-1 and TRBJ1-2; TRBD1 agrees at 9 bases. The CDR3 sequence is 14 residues long. CDR1 and CDR2 (germline): SGHRS, YFSETQ. The CDR3 nucleotides are TGTGCCAGCAGCTGGGGAGGGACAGGGACCGGCTACACCTTC. Its translation is CASSWGGTGTGYTF.

This chain joins TRBV19 and TRBJ1-6, with no clear D. Germline-derived CDR1 and CDR2 are LNHDA and SQIVND (reference sequence). This CDR3 spans 14 amino acids. The ends were cut back, 0 bases at V and 9 bases at J, with 9 bases in the middle. CDR3 nucleotides: TGTGCCAGTAGTATAGATCACATGTCTTCACCCCTCCACTTT. This sequence encodes CASSIDHMSSPLHF.

The chain links TRBV14 to TRBJ1-4; possible D gene TRBD1, 5 bases. The CDR3 covers 11 residues. With 5 bases removed from V and 13 bases from J, the gap between germline ends came to 11 bases. Germline CDR1 reads SGHDN; CDR2 reads FVKESK. This CDR3 is CASSERDRLFF. CDR3 nucleotides: TGTGCCAGCAGCGAGCGAGACAGACTGTTTTTT.

The chain links TRBV27 to TRBJ2-7; no firm D call. This CDR3 contains 13 residues. The germline V and J ends were trimmed by 3 bases and 0 bases, with 6 bases remaining between them. Germline CDR1 MNHEY, CDR2 SMNVEV (reference sequence). CDR3 nucleotides: TGTGCCAGCAGTTTTGCCAGCTCCTACGAGCAGTACTTC. It encodes CASSFASSYEQYF.

The genes are TRBV6-5 and TRBJ2-7, with a possible D match to TRBD1 (5 bases). The CDR3 extends over 15 amino acids. Germline CDR1 reads MNHEY; CDR2 reads SVGAGI. V dropped 8 bases and J dropped 0 bases, with 17 bases sitting between them. CDR3: CASQQGTTSSYEQYF. The CDR3 DNA follows: TGTGCCAGCCAGCAGGGTACTACAAGCTCCTACGAGCAGTACTTC.

Here the CDR3 DNA reads TGTGCCAGCAGTGAACAGGGCCCTGGGGTCCAAGAGACCCAGTACTTC. Translated: CASSEQGPGVQETQYF. This chain connects TRBV6-1 to TRBJ2-5; D might be TRBD1 (5 bases). Germline V gene data show CDR1 as MNHNS and CDR2 as SASEGT. This CDR3 is built from 16 residues. The ends were cut back, 2 bases at V and 1 base at J, with 14 bases in the middle.

This clone was observed a handful of times. The V gene is TRBV12-5, the J gene TRBJ1-5, with no clear D. Trimming took 3 bases from V and 2 from J, leaving 8 bases between them. The germline gives CDR1 LGHNT, CDR2 FRNRAP. The CDR3 extends over 14 amino acids. The DNA of the CDR3 is TGTGCTAGTGGTTTAACCCGGGGCAATCAGCCCCAGCATTTT. Residues: CASGLTRGNQPQHF.

This sequence joins TRBV5-5 and TRBJ1-1, with D possibly being TRBD1 (6 bases). Germline lookup yields CDR1 SGHKS and CDR2 YYEKEE (reference sequence). V was pared by 4 bases and J by 7 bases, with 20 bases between. This CDR3 comprises 15 residues. For the CDR3, the DNA is TGTGCCAGCAGCCAAATGACAGGCCCACAGGGTGAAGCTTTCTTT. Translating gives CASSQMTGPQGEAFF.

The rearrangement joins TRBV7-8 to TRBJ1-5; 10 bases fit TRBD1. There are 15 residues in the CDR3. Germline CDR1 SGHVS, CDR2 FQNEAQ. The V gene end was trimmed by 4 bases and the J gene end by 3 bases; junction bases not matched to a gene: 3. CDR3 protein: CASSSGTGVNQPQHF. The CDR3 region has the DNA TGTGCCAGCAGCTCCGGGACAGGGGTCAATCAGCCCCAGCATTTT.